These 22 T cell receptor beta chains originate from one sample sequenced in a study of graft-versus-host responses after intestinal transplantation. Intraepithelial and lamina propria lymphocytes were freed from processed graft tissue. Sequenced by immunoSEQ multiplex PCR; TCRdb stores in-frame clones only, minus some. Seen here are 14,000 to 15,000 clones, approximately 59% observed once, and the top ten hold more than 10%. The sequences come from ileum tissue, collected 524 days after transplant. These receptors all stem from a human patient who received an intestinal transplant, so some T cells may come from the graft donor.

This clone was observed a single time. J is TRBJ1-1 and V is TRBV9; no clear D. CDR1 is SGDLS, CDR2 YYNGEE, per germline. This CDR3 comprises 13 residues. V lost 0 bases and J lost 0, with 3 bases in between. CDR3 sequence: CASSVDMNTEAFF. The CDR3 nucleotides read TGTGCCAGCAGCGTAGACATGAACACTGAAGCTTTCTTT.

The gene calls are TRBV4-3 and TRBJ1-2, with D perhaps matching TRBD1 (6 bases). Trimming pared 1 base from V and 4 bases from J, leaving 10 bases between. This CDR3 has 14 residues. The germline V gene encodes CDR1 LGHNA and CDR2 YSLEER. The DNA for the CDR3 is TGCGCCAGCAGCCAAGCAGGGGCAACCTATGGCTACACCTTC. This gives the protein CASSQAGATYGYTF.

This chain uses TRBV7-7 with TRBJ2-3; 11 bases align to TRBD2. Losses at the gene ends were 1 base for V and 4 bases for J; bases not matched to a gene: 1. Germline CDR1 and CDR2: SSHAT and FNYEAQ (reference sequence). CDR3 size: 15 residues. The CDR3 protein is CASSLGLAGSDTQYF. Written as DNA, the CDR3 is TGTGCCAGCAGCTTAGGACTAGCGGGGTCAGATACGCAGTATTTT.

This chain joins TRBV5-4 and TRBJ2-7; the match to TRBD1 covers 8 bases. Looked up from germline, CDR1 is SGHNT and CDR2 is YYREEE (reference sequence). Germline trimming cut 2 bases from V and 0 bases from J; bases unmatched to any gene: 4. This CDR3 has 15 amino acids. DNA of the CDR3: TGTGCCAGCAGCTTCAACAGGGGGAGCTCCTACGAGCAGTACTTC. This codes for CASSFNRGSSYEQYF.

Within the sample, this clone is medium-sized (0.01 to 0.1%). The V gene is TRBV6-5, the J gene TRBJ1-2; 7 positions match TRBD1. The V and J ends lost 7 bases and 3 bases, in that order; junction bases with no gene match: 5. Germline CDR1 MNHEY, CDR2 SVGAGI. The CDR3 consists of 13 residues. CDR3 DNA sequence: TGTGCCAGCACCCCCACAGGGGACTATGGCTACACCTTC. This translates into CASTPTGDYGYTF.

This clone showed up just once. This chain joins TRBV7-8 and TRBJ2-3; the D is unclear. The germline V gene has CDR1 SGHVS and CDR2 FQNEAQ. Trimming cost V 1 base and J 4 bases, with 9 bases left between them. CDR3 size: 14 residues. The CDR3 DNA sequence: TGTGCCAGCAGCTTAGGGCAGGCCCCAGATACGCAGTATTTT. Amino acids: CASSLGQAPDTQYF.

The V call is TRBV6-6, the J call TRBJ2-1; tentative D call: TRBD1 (5 bases). The CDR3 is 14 amino acids. Trimming took 6 bases from V and 6 from J, leaving 15 bases between them. Germline-derived CDR1 and CDR2 are MNHNY and SVGAGI (reference sequence). The CDR3 here is CASRGQSSGNEQFF. For the CDR3, the DNA is TGTGCCAGCAGAGGACAATCGTCGGGCAATGAGCAGTTCTTC.

This clone was counted only a few times. The sample carries other DNA sequences with the same CDR3. The chain couples TRBV7-2 to TRBJ2-7; TRBD2 aligns across 10 bases. This CDR3 is built from 14 residues. After removal of 2 bases from V and 4 bases from J, the junction contained 2 bases not matched to a gene. Germline V gene lookup returns CDR1 SGHTA and CDR2 FQGNSA. The CDR3 region is CASSLRLAGYEQYF. The CDR3 region has the DNA TGTGCCAGCAGCTTACGACTAGCGGGTTACGAGCAGTACTTC.

The rearrangement joins TRBV4-3 to TRBJ2-2, with 8 bases identical to TRBD2. This CDR3 spans 17 amino acids. From germline, CDR1 is LGHNA and CDR2 YSLEER. V was clipped by 1 base and J by 6 bases; unmatched bases: 10. The DNA for the CDR3 is TGCGCCAGCAGCCAAGTCATTAGCGGGGCTTTCGCCGGGGAGCTGTTTTTT. Amino acids: CASSQVISGAFAGELFF.

This chain joins TRBV5-6 and TRBJ2-7; 8 bases match TRBD1. This CDR3 contains 12 residues. With 5 bases clipped from V and 7 bases from J, the junction kept 5 bases outside the gene matches. Germline values: CDR1 SGHDT, CDR2 YYEEEE. The CDR3 DNA is TGTGCCAGCAGTCGGACAGGGTTGGAGCAGTACTTC. This sequence encodes CASSRTGLEQYF.

The chain links TRBV7-2 to TRBJ2-7; TRBD1 matches at 7 bases. After removal of 3 bases from V and 4 bases from J, the junction contained 6 bases not matched to a gene. This CDR3 is 14 amino acids long. Germline-derived CDR1 and CDR2 are SGHTA and FQGNSA. CDR3 nucleotide sequence: TGTGCCAGCAGCTTCGGGACAGAAGTTTACGAGCAGTACTTC. Translation: CASSFGTEVYEQYF.

The rearrangement joins TRBV4-1 to TRBJ1-6; 8 bases line up with TRBD1. CDR1 and CDR2 from the germline V gene are MGHRA and YSYEKL. With 3 bases clipped from V and 7 bases from J, the junction kept 5 bases outside the gene matches. This CDR3 is built from 15 residues. CDR3 DNA: TGCGCCAGCAGCCAGATCGGGGACAGGAATTCACCCCTCCACTTT. Amino acids: CASSQIGDRNSPLHF.

This chain uses TRBV7-6 with TRBJ2-3, with 7 nucleotides matching TRBD2. This CDR3 is built from 15 residues. Germline loops: CDR1 SGHVS, CDR2 FNYEAQ. Trimming took 4 bases from V and 2 from J; bases not matched to a gene: 6. The CDR3 DNA sequence: TGTGCCAGCAGCTCAGGAGCGGGGAACACAGATACGCAGTATTTT. Amino acids: CASSSGAGNTDTQYF.

This clone has only a few counts. The chain has TRBV4-3 and TRBJ1-1; D is ambiguous. With 3 bases removed from V and 1 base from J, the gap between germline ends came to 12 bases. Per germline, CDR1 LGHNA and CDR2 YSLEER. This CDR3 spans 15 amino acids. The DNA for the CDR3 is TGCGCCAGCAGCCAGCACGTCGGGGAGAACACTGAAGCTTTCTTT. It translates to CASSQHVGENTEAFF.

CDR3 protein: CASSPDQTVATEAFF. The CDR3 nucleotides are TGTGCCAGCAGTCCAGACCAGACAGTTGCCACTGAAGCTTTCTTT. The rearrangement uses TRBV6-6 and TRBJ1-1, with D possibly matching TRBD1 (5 bases). The V end lost 5 bases, the J end lost 4 bases, and 17 bases lay between the germline ends. The CDR3 sequence is 15 residues long. From germline, CDR1 is MNHNY and CDR2 SVGAGI (reference sequence).

By its share, this clone is medium-sized. This chain uses TRBV6-5 with TRBJ2-7; possibly TRBD1 for D (5 bases). The CDR3 is made up of 14 amino acids. Germline CDR1 and CDR2: MNHEY and SVGAGI. Trimming removed 6 bases from V and 0 bases from J, with 12 bases in between. In DNA, the CDR3 is TGTGCCAGCAGAGGGGTCGTCAGCTCCTACGAGCAGTACTTC. Translated, it gives CASRGVVSSYEQYF.

This chain connects TRBV19 to TRBJ1-1; possible D gene TRBD1, 5 bases. The germline CDR1 and CDR2 sequences are LNHDA and SQIVND (reference sequence). The CDR3 spans 15 residues. V gave up 0 bases and J gave up 1 base, with 9 bases separating them. This chain's CDR3 is CASSIDWGRNTEAFF. CDR3 in DNA: TGTGCCAGTAGTATAGATTGGGGCAGGAACACTGAAGCTTTCTTT.

The chain carries TRBV7-9 and TRBJ2-7; TRBD2 is a possible D gene (5 bases). Trimming removed 0 bases from V and 4 bases from J, with 22 bases in between. CDR3 length: 18 amino acids. The germline V gene has CDR1 SEHNR and CDR2 FQNEAQ (reference sequence). The CDR3 loop is CASSLAVGTFLGDYEQYF. CDR3 nucleotide sequence: TGTGCCAGCAGCTTAGCGGTGGGTACCTTCTTGGGAGATTACGAGCAGTACTTC.

This clone is medium-sized by share. The V and J genes are TRBV6-5 and TRBJ1-2; D is uncertain. In germline, CDR1 is MNHEY, CDR2 SVGAGI. The CDR3 extends over 15 amino acids. Trimming took 3 bases from V and 0 from J, leaving 11 bases between them. The CDR3, as DNA: TGTGCCAGCAGTTATGGTTCCTATGCTAACTATGGCTACACCTTC. Encoded protein: CASSYGSYANYGYTF.

This clone was recorded only once. The J gene is TRBJ2-7, the V gene TRBV4-3; 10 nucleotides line up with TRBD1. Germline V lookup: CDR1 LGHNA, CDR2 YSLEER. The CDR3 consists of 15 residues. V gave up 1 base and J gave up 6 bases; unmatched junction bases: 6. The CDR3 spells CASSQGRDRGREQYF. CDR3 in DNA: TGCGCCAGCAGCCAAGGCCGGGACAGGGGTCGCGAGCAGTACTTC.

This sequence joins TRBV5-1 and TRBJ1-4; the match to TRBD1 covers 11 bases. Germline values: CDR1 SGHRS, CDR2 YFSETQ. The V segment lost 4 bases and the J segment 6 bases; nucleotides outside the gene matches: 5. This CDR3 comprises 15 residues. CDR3 DNA: TGCGCCAGCAGCGTTCGGACAGGGGGCGATGAAAAACTGTTTTTT. It yields the protein CASSVRTGGDEKLFF.

The chain recombines TRBV18 with TRBJ1-1; no reliable D call. Germline assignment: CDR1 KGHSH and CDR2 LQKENI. V was clipped by 2 bases and J by 1 base, with 11 bases between them. The length of the CDR3 is 15 residues. As DNA, the CDR3 is TGTGCCAGCTCACCAGATCCCCCGGGGAACACTGAAGCTTTCTTT. Its translation: CASSPDPPGNTEAFF.